Below are 5 T cell receptor beta chains sequenced from a single sample in a study of blood T cell repertoires in COVID-19. The method was immunoSEQ multiplex PCR; TCRdb's version includes in-frame clones alone and lacks a portion of them. The sample has 150,000 to 200,000 clones, 84% seen once. The specimen was PBMCs or T cells enriched from blood (not recorded which). These receptors all stem from a young woman who had been exposed to COVID-19.

The chain combines TRBV10-3 with TRBJ1-6, with D hard to call. V was trimmed by 3 bases and J by 9 bases, leaving 9 bases between them. The germline gives CDR1 ENHRY, CDR2 SYGVKD. The CDR3 consists of 13 residues. CDR3 nucleotide sequence: TGTGCCATCAGTGATCTTTCGAGTTCACCCCTCCACTTT. This translates into CAISDLSSSPLHF.

In its sample, this clone was seen once. J is TRBJ2-2 and V is TRBV3-1 (or the pseudogene TRBV3-2), with 8 bases lining up with TRBD1. V lost 6 bases to trimming and J lost 5 bases; unmatched junction nucleotides: 8. The CDR3 has 15 residues. CDR1 is LGHDT and CDR2 is YNNKEL in the germline V gene (reference sequence). The CDR3 DNA follows: TGTGCCAGCAGGCTCCCAGGGGGCGAAACCGGGGAGCTGTTTTTT. It codes for CASRLPGGETGELFF.

This rearrangement joins TRBV5-1 to TRBJ2-2; D is possibly TRBD2 (5 bases). The length of the CDR3 is 16 residues. Trimming removed 3 bases from V and 2 bases from J, with 14 bases in between. CDR1 is SGHRS, CDR2 YFSETQ, per germline. In DNA form, the CDR3 reads TGCGCCAGCAGCTGGAACGGACGGACTAACACCGGGGAGCTGTTTTTT. This sequence encodes CASSWNGRTNTGELFF.

V is TRBV7-2 and J is TRBJ2-5; 14 positions agree with TRBD2. V trimming: 4 bases; J trimming: 5 bases; junction bases outside the gene matches: 6. The length of the CDR3 is 16 residues. Looked up from germline, CDR1 is SGHTA and CDR2 is FQGNSA. The CDR3 coding sequence is TGTGCCAGCAGCTGGACTAGCGGGGGGCCGCGTGAGACCCAGTACTTC. Translating it yields CASSWTSGGPRETQYF.

The CDR3 nucleotides are TGTGCCAGCTCACCACCCGGAGGGGCGCAGTTCTTC. This encodes CASSPPGGAQFF. The V gene is TRBV18, the J gene TRBJ2-1; TRBD2 is a possible D gene (6 bases). Germline lookup yields CDR1 KGHSH and CDR2 LQKENI. CDR3 size: 12 residues. V lost 0 bases, J lost 12 bases, and 9 bases lay in between. The complete variable domain, with remaining parts taken from reference TRBV18 and TRBJ2-1, reads NAGVMQNPRHLVRRRGQEARLRCSPMKGHSHVYWYRQLPEEGLKFMVYLQKENIIDESGMPKERFSAEFPKEGPSILRIQQVVRGDSAAYFCASSPPGGAQFFGPGTRLTVL.